The subject of this entry is one TCR beta chain. Its target antigen remains unknown. No base qualities exist here, and no much larger clone lies one base off it. The data stem from a study of response to subunit inactivated influenza vaccine (dated by TCRdb to between 2018 and 2020). Looking at the study overall: The study used deep quantitative T cell receptor repertoire profiling to track responses to a trivalent subunit inactivated influenza vaccine.

Paper-wide results and their limitations: According to the authors, only a limited number of new T cells may be recruited by each seasonal influenza vaccination.

The CDR3 starts with the cysteine, ends with the phenylalanine, and has 12 residues. Of all the DNA, just the CDR3 is kept, 36 bases in frame from base 1. Based on the germline V gene (reference sequence), the CDR1 and CDR2 sequences are DFQATT and SNEGSKA. V is cut back by 3 bases and J by 3 bases, with 2 bases in the junction unmatched. The library was built by means of RT-PCR. Sequencing was carried out with an Illumina HiSeq 2500. TCRdb cleaned the public reads at Q25 with fastp, built clones with MiXCR and kept in-frame beta chains. Rows are combined by CDR3 protein, so each entry shows the most common genes and DNA. The sample records hundreds of thousands of distinct CDR3 sequences, about 11% of which are singletons. The top ten clones comprise more than 9.5% of the sample. This same sample was also taken into another study, of T cells expressing NK-cell markers. As that second paper reports: 5'RACE template switching, by which a universal primer site and unique molecular identifiers were added, was used to make TCR beta cDNA libraries. TCR beta-chain repertoires were profiled in sorted CD3+CD56+NKG2C+, CD3+CD56+NKG2C- and CD3+CD56-NKG2C+ T-cell subsets from roughly eight donors. Of the eight sequenced donors, seven were found to be HCMV-seropositive and one was found to be HCMV-seronegative. In several experiments an anti-gammadeltaTCR antibody was added to restrict sorting to alphabetaTCR-expressing T cells. For 5 or 6 donors, the dominant CD3+CD56+NKG2C+ clonotypes were among the top 10 CD8+ clonotypes and accounted for about 1.0-7.5% of CD8+ T cells. Those dominant clonotypes were again the most abundant among CD3+CD56-NKG2C+ cells in a few donors, at about 25-60.1%. Whether the expanded NKG2C-expressing T cell clones were specific for HCMV antigens remained unclear. The eight sequenced donors were randomly selected healthy volunteers, three men and five women. A commercial ELISA kit detecting HCMV-specific IgG in serum was used to determine HCMV serostatus. Peripheral blood mononuclear cells were isolated from blood by Ficoll density gradient centrifugation. For over five donors, bulk peripheral blood T-cell repertoires were also sequenced from unsorted PBMC. Priming for cDNA synthesis came from the TCR beta constant segment, and two successive PCR amplification steps followed. Illumina HiSeq 2000/2500, MiSeq or NextSeq was used to sequence libraries as 2 x 150 bp reads. Reads were demultiplexed and grouped by UMI with MIGEC, and clonotypes were assembled and quantified with MiTCR. To exclude erroneous sequences, any TCR cDNA sequence not supported by at least two reads was discarded. Downstream repertoire analysis used the tcR package, and clonotypes were matched across fractions by CDR3 nucleotide sequence plus V segment. VDJmatch was used to annotate antigen specificity against VDJdb, with one amino acid substitution in CDR3 permitted.

Sequenced here: PBMCs from blood, sampled on the day of vaccination. This clonotype was sampled from a man aged 45-65 years who received an inactivated influenza vaccine. Donor details come from another sample of the same person, matched by shared clones. Recombination linked TRBV20-1 to TRBJ2-7, and TRBD1 matches 7 of the central bases. Here the CDR3 is given as CSASRGYYEQYF. Here is the DNA: TGCAGTGCTAGCAGGGGGTACTACGAGCAGTACTTC.